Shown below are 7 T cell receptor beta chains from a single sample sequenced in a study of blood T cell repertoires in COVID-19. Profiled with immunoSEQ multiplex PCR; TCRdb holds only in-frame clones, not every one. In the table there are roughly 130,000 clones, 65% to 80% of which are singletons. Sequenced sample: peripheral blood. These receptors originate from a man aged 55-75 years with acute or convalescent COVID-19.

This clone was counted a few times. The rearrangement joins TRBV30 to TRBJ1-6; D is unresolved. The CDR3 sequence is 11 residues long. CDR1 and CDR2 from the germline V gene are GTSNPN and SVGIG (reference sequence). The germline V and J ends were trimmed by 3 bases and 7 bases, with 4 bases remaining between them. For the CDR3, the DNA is TGTGCCTGGAGCAGGAATTCACCCCTCCACTTT. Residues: CAWSRNSPLHF.

The CDR3 reads CASSLVQGAFYGYTF. The CDR3 DNA reads as TGTGCCAGCAGCTTAGTCCAGGGGGCGTTCTATGGCTACACCTTC. The rearrangement joins TRBV11-2 to TRBJ1-2, with 8 positions matching TRBD1. There are 15 residues in the CDR3. Germline V gene sequence: CDR1 SGHAT, CDR2 FQNNGV. With 1 base clipped from V and 4 bases from J, the junction kept 5 bases outside the gene matches. Filled out from reference TRBV11-2 and TRBJ1-2, the complete variable domain reads EAGVAQSPRYKIIEKRQSVAFWCNPISGHATLYWYQQILGQGPKLLIQFQNNGVVDDSQLPKDRFSAERLKGVDSTLKIQPAKLEDSAVYLCASSLVQGAFYGYTFGSGTRLTVV.

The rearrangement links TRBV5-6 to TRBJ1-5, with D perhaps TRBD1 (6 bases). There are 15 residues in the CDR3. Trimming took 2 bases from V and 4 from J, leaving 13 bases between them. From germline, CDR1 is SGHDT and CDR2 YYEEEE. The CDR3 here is CASSLRLTGNQPQHF. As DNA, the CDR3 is TGTGCCAGCAGCTTAAGGTTAACAGGGAATCAGCCCCAGCATTTT.

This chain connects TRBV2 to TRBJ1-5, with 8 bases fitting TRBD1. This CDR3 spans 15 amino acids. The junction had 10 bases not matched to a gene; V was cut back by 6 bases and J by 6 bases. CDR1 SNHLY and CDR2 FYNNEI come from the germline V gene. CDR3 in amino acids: CASRQDRASGQPQHF. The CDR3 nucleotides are TGTGCCAGCAGACAGGACAGGGCTTCGGGTCAGCCCCAGCATTTT. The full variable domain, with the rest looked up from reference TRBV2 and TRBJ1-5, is EPEVTQTPSHQVTQMGQEVILRCVPISNHLYFYWYRQILGQKVEFLVSFYNNEISEKSEIFDDQFSVERPDGSNFTLKIRSTKLEDSAMYFCASRQDRASGQPQHFGDGTRLSIL.

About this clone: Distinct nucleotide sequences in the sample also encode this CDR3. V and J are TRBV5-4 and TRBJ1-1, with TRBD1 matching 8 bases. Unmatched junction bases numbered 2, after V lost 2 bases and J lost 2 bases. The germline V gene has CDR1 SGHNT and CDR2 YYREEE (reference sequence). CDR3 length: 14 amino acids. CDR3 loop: CASSLQGGNTEAFF. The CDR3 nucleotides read TGTGCCAGCAGCTTACAGGGGGGTAACACTGAAGCTTTCTTT.

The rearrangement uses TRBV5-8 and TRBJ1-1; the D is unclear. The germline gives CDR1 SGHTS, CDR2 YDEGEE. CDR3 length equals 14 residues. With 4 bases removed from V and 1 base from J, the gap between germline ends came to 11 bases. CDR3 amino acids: CASSVALGNTEAFF. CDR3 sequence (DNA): TGTGCCAGCAGCGTAGCGCTGGGGAACACTGAAGCTTTCTTT.

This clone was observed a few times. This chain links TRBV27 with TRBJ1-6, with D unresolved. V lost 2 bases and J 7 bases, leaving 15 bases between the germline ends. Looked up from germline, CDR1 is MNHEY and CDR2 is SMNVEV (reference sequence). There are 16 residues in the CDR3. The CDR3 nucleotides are TGTGCCAGCAGTTTAGAGAGGACTCAAGGGAATTCACCCCTCCACTTT. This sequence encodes CASSLERTQGNSPLHF.